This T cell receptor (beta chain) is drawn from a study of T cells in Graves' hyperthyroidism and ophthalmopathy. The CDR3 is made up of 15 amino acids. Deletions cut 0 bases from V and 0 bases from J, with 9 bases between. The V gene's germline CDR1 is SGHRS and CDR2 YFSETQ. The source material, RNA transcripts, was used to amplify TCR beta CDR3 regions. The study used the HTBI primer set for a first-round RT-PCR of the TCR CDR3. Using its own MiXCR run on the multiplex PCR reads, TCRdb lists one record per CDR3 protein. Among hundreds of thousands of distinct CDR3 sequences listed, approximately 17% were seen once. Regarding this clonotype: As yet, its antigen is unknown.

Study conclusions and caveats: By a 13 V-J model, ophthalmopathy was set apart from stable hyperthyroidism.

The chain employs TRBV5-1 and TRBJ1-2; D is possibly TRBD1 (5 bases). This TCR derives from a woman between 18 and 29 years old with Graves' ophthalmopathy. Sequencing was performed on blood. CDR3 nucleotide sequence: TGCGCCAGCAGCTTGGAAGGGACCTCTAACTATGGCTACACCTTC. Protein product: CASSLEGTSNYGYTF.